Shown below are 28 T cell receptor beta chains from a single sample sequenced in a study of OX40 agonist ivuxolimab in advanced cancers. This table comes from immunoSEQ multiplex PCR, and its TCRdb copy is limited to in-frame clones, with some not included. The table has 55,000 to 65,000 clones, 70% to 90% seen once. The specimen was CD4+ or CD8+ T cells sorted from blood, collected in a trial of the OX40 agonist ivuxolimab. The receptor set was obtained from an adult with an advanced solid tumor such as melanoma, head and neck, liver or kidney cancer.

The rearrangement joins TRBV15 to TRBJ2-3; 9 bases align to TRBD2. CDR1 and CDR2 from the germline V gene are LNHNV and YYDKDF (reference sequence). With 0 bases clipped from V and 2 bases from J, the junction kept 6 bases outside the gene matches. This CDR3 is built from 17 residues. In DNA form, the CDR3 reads TGTGCCACCAGCAGAGAGTTAGCGGGGGCCCTCACAGATACGCAGTATTTT. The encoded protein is CATSRELAGALTDTQYF.

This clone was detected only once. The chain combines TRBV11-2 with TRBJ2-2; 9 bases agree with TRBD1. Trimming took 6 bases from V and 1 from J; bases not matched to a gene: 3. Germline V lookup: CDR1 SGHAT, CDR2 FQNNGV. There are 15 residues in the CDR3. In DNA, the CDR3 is TGTGCCAGCAGGCCGGGACAGGGGAACACCGGGGAGCTGTTTTTT. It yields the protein CASRPGQGNTGELFF.

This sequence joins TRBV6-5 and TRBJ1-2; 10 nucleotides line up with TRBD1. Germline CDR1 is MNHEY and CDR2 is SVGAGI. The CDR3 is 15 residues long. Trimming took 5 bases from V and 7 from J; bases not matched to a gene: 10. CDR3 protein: CASSLAGTGEAGYTF. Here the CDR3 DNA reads TGTGCCAGCAGTCTTGCCGGGACAGGGGAGGCTGGCTACACCTTC.

The CDR3 loop is CASSVGMNTEAFF. In nucleotides, the CDR3 is TGTGCCAGCAGCGTAGGGATGAACACTGAAGCTTTCTTT. V usage is TRBV9 and J usage is TRBJ1-1, with D unclear. The CDR3 length is 13 residues. Germline V gene sequence: CDR1 SGDLS, CDR2 YYNGEE. V lost 0 bases, J lost 0 bases, and 3 bases lay in between.

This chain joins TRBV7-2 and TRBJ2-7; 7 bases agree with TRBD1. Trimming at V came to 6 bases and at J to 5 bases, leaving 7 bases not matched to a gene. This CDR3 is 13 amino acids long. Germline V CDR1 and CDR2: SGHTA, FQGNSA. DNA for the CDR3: TGTGCCAGCAGTTTACAGGGGCAGCACGAGCAGTACTTC. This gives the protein CASSLQGQHEQYF.

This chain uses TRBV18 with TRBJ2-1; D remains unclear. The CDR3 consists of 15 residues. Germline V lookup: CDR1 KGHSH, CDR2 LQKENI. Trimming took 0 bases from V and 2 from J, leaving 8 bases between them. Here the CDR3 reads CASSPPFSPYNEQFF. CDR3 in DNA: TGTGCCAGCTCACCACCGTTCAGCCCCTACAATGAGCAGTTCTTC.

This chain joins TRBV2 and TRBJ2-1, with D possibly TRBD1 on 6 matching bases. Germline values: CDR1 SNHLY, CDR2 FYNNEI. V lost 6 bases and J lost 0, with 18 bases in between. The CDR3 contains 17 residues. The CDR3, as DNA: TGTGCCAGCAGGCCCTTAGGACAGAGGAGCTCCTACAATGAGCAGTTCTTC. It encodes CASRPLGQRSSYNEQFF.

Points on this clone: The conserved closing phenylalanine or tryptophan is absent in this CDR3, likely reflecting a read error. The chain's CDR3 is CASSLERGQGNQPQHL. The CDR3 nucleotides read TGCGCCAGCAGCTTGGAGCGGGGACAGGGAAATCAGCCCCAGCATCTT. The chain joins TRBV5-1 to TRBJ1-5; 9 bases are shared with TRBD1. This CDR3 has 16 residues. J was trimmed by 4 bases and V by 0 bases; bases with no gene match: 5. CDR1 is SGHRS, CDR2 YFSETQ, per germline.

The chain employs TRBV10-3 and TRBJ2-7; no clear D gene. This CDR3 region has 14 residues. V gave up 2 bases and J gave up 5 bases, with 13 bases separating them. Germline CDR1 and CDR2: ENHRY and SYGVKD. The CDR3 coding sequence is TGTGCCATCAGTGAGCTAGGCTCTCCTAACGAGCAGTACTTC. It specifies CAISELGSPNEQYF.

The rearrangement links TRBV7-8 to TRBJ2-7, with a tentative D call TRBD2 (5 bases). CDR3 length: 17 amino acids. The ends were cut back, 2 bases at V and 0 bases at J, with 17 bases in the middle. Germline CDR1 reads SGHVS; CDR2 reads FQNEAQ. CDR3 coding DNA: TGTGCCAGCAGCTTAAACGGTTGGATCGAGGGCTCCTACGAGCAGTACTTC. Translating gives CASSLNGWIEGSYEQYF.

CDR3 loop: CASSDYRGRVIQPQHF. CDR3 DNA: TGCGCCAGCAGTGACTACAGGGGGCGAGTTATTCAGCCCCAGCATTTT. The chain couples TRBV10-2 to TRBJ1-5; TRBD1 aligns across 9 bases. V gave up 3 bases and J gave up 6 bases; unmatched junction bases: 9. There are 16 residues in the CDR3. Germline CDR1 is WSHSY and CDR2 is SAAADI.

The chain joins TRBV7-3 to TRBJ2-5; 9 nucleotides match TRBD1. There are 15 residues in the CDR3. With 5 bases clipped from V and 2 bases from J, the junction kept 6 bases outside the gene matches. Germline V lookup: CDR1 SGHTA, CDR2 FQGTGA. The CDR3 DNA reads TGTGCCAGCAGCCTCTCCGGGACAGGGCAAGAGACCCAGTACTTC. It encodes CASSLSGTGQETQYF.

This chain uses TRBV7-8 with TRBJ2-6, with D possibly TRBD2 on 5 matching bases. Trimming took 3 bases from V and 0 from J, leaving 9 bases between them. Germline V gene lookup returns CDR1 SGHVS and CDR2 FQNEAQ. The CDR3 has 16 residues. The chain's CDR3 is CASSLRGNSGANVLTF. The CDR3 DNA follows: TGTGCCAGCAGCTTGAGAGGGAACTCTGGGGCCAACGTCCTGACTTTC.

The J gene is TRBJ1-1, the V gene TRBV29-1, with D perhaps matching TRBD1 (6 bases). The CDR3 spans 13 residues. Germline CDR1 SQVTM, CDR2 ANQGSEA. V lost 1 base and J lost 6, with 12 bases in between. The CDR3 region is CSVEAGVRSEAFF. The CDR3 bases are TGCAGCGTTGAAGCAGGGGTGAGGTCTGAAGCTTTCTTT.

The CDR3 is CASSLPSRTSNLYEQYF. In DNA form, the CDR3 reads TGTGCCAGCAGCCTGCCCTCTCGGACTAGCAACCTCTACGAGCAGTACTTC. V gene TRBV7-8 combines with J gene TRBJ2-7; TRBD2 matches at 8 bases. V dropped 5 bases and J dropped 3; count of bases not matched to a gene: 15. The V gene's germline CDR1 is SGHVS and CDR2 FQNEAQ. This CDR3 contains 17 residues.

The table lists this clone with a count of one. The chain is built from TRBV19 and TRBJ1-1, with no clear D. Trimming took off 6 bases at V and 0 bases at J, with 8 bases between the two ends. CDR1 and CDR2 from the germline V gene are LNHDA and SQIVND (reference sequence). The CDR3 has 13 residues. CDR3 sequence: CASRYEVNTEAFF. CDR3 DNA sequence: TGTGCCAGTAGATATGAGGTGAACACTGAAGCTTTCTTT.

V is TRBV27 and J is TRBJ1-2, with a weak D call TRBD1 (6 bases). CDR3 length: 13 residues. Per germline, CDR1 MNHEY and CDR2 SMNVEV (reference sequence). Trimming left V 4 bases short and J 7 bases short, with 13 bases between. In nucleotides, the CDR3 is TGTGCCAGCAGTTCCCAGGGGAGTTCTGGCTACACCTTC. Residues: CASSSQGSSGYTF.

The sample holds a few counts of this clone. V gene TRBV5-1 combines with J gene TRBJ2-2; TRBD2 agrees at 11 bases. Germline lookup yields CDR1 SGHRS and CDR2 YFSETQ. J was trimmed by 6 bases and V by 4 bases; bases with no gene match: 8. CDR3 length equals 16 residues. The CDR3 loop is CASSITSGGMAGELFF. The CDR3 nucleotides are TGCGCCAGCAGCATAACTAGCGGGGGAATGGCCGGGGAGCTGTTTTTT.

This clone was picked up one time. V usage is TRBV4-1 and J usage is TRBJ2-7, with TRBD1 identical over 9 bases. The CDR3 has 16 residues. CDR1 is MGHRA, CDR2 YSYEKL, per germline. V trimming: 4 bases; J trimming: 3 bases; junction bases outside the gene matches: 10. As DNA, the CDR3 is TGCGCCAGCAGCCCCGACAGGGGGGCTAGGGGCTACGAGCAGTACTTC. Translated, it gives CASSPDRGARGYEQYF.

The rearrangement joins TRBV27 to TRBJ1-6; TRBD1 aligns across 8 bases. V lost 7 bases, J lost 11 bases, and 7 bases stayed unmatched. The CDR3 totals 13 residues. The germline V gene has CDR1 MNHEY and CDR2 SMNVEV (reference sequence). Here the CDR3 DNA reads TGTGCCAGCACTGGACAGGGCTCAGCACCCCTCCACTTT. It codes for CASTGQGSAPLHF.

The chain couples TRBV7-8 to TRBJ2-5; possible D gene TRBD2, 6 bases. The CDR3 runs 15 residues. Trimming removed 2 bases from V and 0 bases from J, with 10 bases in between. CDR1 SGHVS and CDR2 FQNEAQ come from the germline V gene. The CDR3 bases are TGTGCCAGCAGCTTATCCCGGGAGTACCAAGAGACCCAGTACTTC. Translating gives CASSLSREYQETQYF.

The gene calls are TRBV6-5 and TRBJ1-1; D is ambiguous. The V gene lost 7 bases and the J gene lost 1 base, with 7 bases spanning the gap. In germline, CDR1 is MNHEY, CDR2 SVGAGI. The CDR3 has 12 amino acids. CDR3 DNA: TGTGCCAGCAACCCCCCGAACACTGAAGCTTTCTTT. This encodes CASNPPNTEAFF.

DNA of the CDR3: TGTGCCAGCAGTTCCAACGGGCTAGCGGGGGGCGGTGGCGAGTATTTT. Protein product: CASSSNGLAGGGGEYF. This chain links TRBV6-5 with TRBJ2-3; 11 nucleotides align to TRBD2. This CDR3 region has 16 residues. Germline values: CDR1 MNHEY, CDR2 SVGAGI. V lost 4 bases to trimming and J lost 13 bases; unmatched junction nucleotides: 16.

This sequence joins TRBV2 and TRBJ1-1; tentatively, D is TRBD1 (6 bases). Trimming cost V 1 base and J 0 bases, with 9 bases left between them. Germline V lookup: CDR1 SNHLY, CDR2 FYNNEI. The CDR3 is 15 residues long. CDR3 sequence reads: CASSEDRALNTEAFF. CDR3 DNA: TGTGCCAGCAGTGAAGACAGGGCCTTGAACACTGAAGCTTTCTTT.

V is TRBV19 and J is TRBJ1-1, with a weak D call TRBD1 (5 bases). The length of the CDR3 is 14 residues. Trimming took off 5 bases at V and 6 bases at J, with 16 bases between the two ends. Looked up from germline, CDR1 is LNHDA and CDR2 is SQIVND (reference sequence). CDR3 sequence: CASSLKPGIAEAFF. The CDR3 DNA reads TGTGCCAGTAGTCTCAAGCCAGGGATCGCTGAAGCTTTCTTT.

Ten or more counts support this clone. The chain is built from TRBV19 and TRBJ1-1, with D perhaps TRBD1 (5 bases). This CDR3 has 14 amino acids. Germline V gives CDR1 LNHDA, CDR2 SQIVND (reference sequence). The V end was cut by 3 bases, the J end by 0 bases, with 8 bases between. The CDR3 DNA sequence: TGTGCCAGTAGTATCGGGGGGATGAACACTGAAGCTTTCTTT. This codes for CASSIGGMNTEAFF.

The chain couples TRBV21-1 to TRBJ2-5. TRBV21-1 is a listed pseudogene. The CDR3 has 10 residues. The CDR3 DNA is TGTGCCGGGAATCTTCGGACCCAGTACTTC. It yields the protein CAGNLRTQYF.

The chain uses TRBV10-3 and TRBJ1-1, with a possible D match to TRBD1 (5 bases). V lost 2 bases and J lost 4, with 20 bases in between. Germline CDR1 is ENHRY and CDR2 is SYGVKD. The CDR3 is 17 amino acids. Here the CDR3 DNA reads TGTGCCATCAGTGAGATGGGGACCCGTTCAGGGACCACTGAAGCTTTCTTT. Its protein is CAISEMGTRSGTTEAFF.